The rows below give T cell receptor beta chains drawn from one sample of a study of beta chain features in type 1 diabetes. This table comes from immunoSEQ multiplex PCR, and its TCRdb copy is limited to in-frame clones, with some not included. The table records roughly 230,000 clones, more than 9% of them present only once. The sample comprised naive CD4+ T cells from blood. These TCRs come from a woman under 30 in good health. Each CDR3 is given without its conserved first and last residue.

v_call	j_call	cdr3_aa
TRBV30	TRBJ1-5	ASSWEGGSHQPQH
TRBV5-1	TRBJ2-3	ASSWGGAGGLDTQY
TRBV9	TRBJ2-1	ASSVAGGPSNEQF
TRBV4-2	TRBJ1-5	ASSLGGGNQPQH
TRBV30	TRBJ1-1	AGNSGTGNTEAF
TRBV7-9	TRBJ1-2	ASSLAGSYGYT
TRBV5-1	TRBJ2-3	ASSFWNTRGQDTQY
TRBV10-3	TRBJ2-3	AIREGQSDTQY
TRBV28	TRBJ1-2	ASRSGQGDYGYT
TRBV6-1	TRBJ2-7	ASSEVAGGSYEQY
TRBV19	TRBJ1-1	ASSTAETNTEAF
TRBV2	TRBJ1-1	ASNILKNTEAF
TRBV18	TRBJ2-7	ASSRQGTSGSYEQY
TRBV19	TRBJ2-2	ASRHRQGKTGELF
TRBV11-2	TRBJ2-1	ASSLVAFDEQF
TRBV29-1	TRBJ2-3	SVEAGGLTDTQY
TRBV7-2	TRBJ2-1	ASSLALSGGSYNEQF
TRBV6-5	TRBJ1-1	ASSEVADTEAF
TRBV5-4	TRBJ2-3	ASSLGQGRVDTQY
TRBV6-6	TRBJ2-2	ASSSQAPGTGELF
TRBV7-2	TRBJ2-7	ASSSGGLIHEQY
TRBV10-3	TRBJ2-2	AISESRTGELF
TRBV29-1	TRBJ2-1	SVRRVDEQF
TRBV6-5	TRBJ2-2	ASSETGRSTGELF
TRBV5-1	TRBJ2-3	ASSSRLAGVLTDTQY
TRBV7-9	TRBJ2-1	ASSLVGLAEGGPYNEQF
TRBV5-1	TRBJ2-2	ASSFPDTYTGELF
TRBV10-3	TRBJ1-5	AISESSLFNQPQH
TRBV4-1	.	ASSNAGLLTYEQY
TRBV7-7	TRBJ2-2	ASKLGLAATGELF
TRBV15	TRBJ2-3	ATSRDARGSTDTQY
TRBV6-1	TRBJ2-7	ASSEPSGEGSEQY
TRBV7-8	TRBJ1-1	ASSQVGGNTEAF
TRBV7-2	TRBJ1-3	ASSLARESSGNTIY
TRBV5-6	TRBJ2-7	ASSFTGRVQEQY
TRBV7-8	TRBJ1-5	ASSLAASNQPQH
TRBV6-1	TRBJ2-7	ASSEFTGISYEQY
TRBV6-5	TRBJ2-1	ASSYGSRYNEQF
TRBV11-3	TRBJ2-1	ASSLDFRRGNYNEQF
TRBV5-1	TRBJ1-6	ASSLTGTGRSPLH
TRBV12-5	TRBJ2-3	ASGLVDGTGTDTQY
TRBV6-5	TRBJ2-5	ASSEVPQTQY
TRBV19	TRBJ2-7	ASSIVAGLAGGEQY
TRBV7-2	TRBJ2-1	ASSFPGGSSYNEQF
TRBV2	TRBJ1-2	ASAGAGYT
TRBV7-9	TRBJ2-7	ASSLAAGEVYEQY
TRBV6-1	TRBJ2-7	ASRGTPYEQY
TRBV18	TRBJ2-2	ASSPGKNTGELF
TRBV4-1	TRBJ2-2	ASSQEGAGGTGELF
TRBV5-1	TRBJ2-3	ASSSTPHRETDTQY
TRBV19	TRBJ1-1	ASSISLPNRDTEAF
TRBV9	TRBJ2-1	ASSVARDRGLYNEQF
TRBV19	TRBJ1-2	ATHHGQGNYGYT
TRBV6-4	TRBJ2-3	ASSDGGSTDTQY
TRBV30	TRBJ2-1	AWSVLFGLAANNEQF
TRBV19	TRBJ2-1	ASEDSGSGGYNEQF
TRBV30	TRBJ1-6	AWSVMSTLLYNSPLH
TRBV29-1	TRBJ2-7	SVGQGDWEQY
TRBV30	TRBJ2-7	AWGETGTGTYEQY